This TCR beta chain emerged from a study of brain T cells in children with intractable seizures. Study-wide findings and caveats: Pre-surgery blood may have been undersampled, hiding some clones. Only CDR3 sequence similarity suggested viral specificity, without known HCMV serostatus.

Profiled with immunoSEQ multiplex PCR; TCRdb holds only in-frame clones, not every one. Among some 80,000 clones listed, around 90% were seen once. The sequenced cases were selected for having the highest brain T cell transcript signatures. The CDR3 covers 11 residues. Trimming removed 4 bases at V and 8 bases at J, with 8 bases between. Germline V lookup: CDR1 MNHEY, CDR2 SVGAGI. Concerning this clone: The antigen is undetermined.

J is TRBJ2-5 and V is TRBV6-5; D not resolved. This TCR was sampled from a girl aged 2-9 years with Rasmussen encephalitis and intractable seizures. The specimen was peripheral blood, collected at surgery. CDR3 protein: CASSSPGTQYF. Written as DNA, the CDR3 is TGTGCCAGCAGTTCCCCCGGAACCCAGTACTTC.